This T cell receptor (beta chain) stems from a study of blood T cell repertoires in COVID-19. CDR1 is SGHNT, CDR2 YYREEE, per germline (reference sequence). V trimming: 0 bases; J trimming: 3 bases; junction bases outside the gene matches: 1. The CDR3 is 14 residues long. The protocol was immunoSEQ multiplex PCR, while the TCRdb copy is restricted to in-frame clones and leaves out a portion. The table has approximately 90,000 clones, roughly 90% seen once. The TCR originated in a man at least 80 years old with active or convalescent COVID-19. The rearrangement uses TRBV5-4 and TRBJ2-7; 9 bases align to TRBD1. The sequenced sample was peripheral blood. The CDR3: CASSLGGQGYEQYF. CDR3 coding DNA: TGTGCCAGCAGCTTGGGGGGACAGGGCTACGAGCAGTACTTC.